Listed below are T cell receptor beta chains from one sample, sequenced in a study of T-cell reconstitution after alpha-beta-depleted transplantation in children. TCRdb independently ran MiXCR on the PCR reads; one entry per CDR3 protein. Of 700,000 to 950,000 distinct CDR3 sequences in the sample, 16% were seen once. The sample consisted of PBMCs, mostly from graft donor cells, taken 360 days after TCRalphabeta/CD19-depleted stem cell transplant. Receptors were obtained from a male patient aged 10-17 years who had a stem cell transplant for acute lymphoblastic leukemia, so the T cells may come from the graft donor. Each CDR3 is given with its conserved first and last residue.

j_call: TRBJ2-3; cdr3_length: 13; v_call: TRBV5-1; cdr3_aa: CASSSASTDTQYF
j_call: TRBJ1-1; cdr3_length: 19; v_call: TRBV7-3; cdr3_aa: CASSLNTGPRPSSNTEAFF
j_call: TRBJ2-1; cdr3_length: 10; v_call: TRBV29-1; cdr3_aa: CSVQYNEQFF
j_call: TRBJ1-4; cdr3_length: 16; v_call: TRBV7-9; cdr3_aa: CASSPLIQGGSEKLFF
j_call: TRBJ2-7; cdr3_length: 14; v_call: TRBV2; cdr3_aa: CASTQREATYEQYF
j_call: TRBJ2-2; cdr3_length: 15; v_call: TRBV6-1; cdr3_aa: CASRRDSGNTGELFF
j_call: TRBJ2-7; cdr3_length: 13; v_call: TRBV5-1; cdr3_aa: CASSLLFADEQYF
j_call: TRBJ1-2; cdr3_length: 14; v_call: TRBV5-1; cdr3_aa: CASSSGPGDYGYTF
j_call: TRBJ2-7; cdr3_length: 15; v_call: TRBV7-3; cdr3_aa: CASSLNAGVSYEQYF
j_call: TRBJ2-1; cdr3_length: 17; v_call: TRBV12-3/TRBV12-4; cdr3_aa: CASSSMRLAGNVDEQFF
j_call: TRBJ2-7; cdr3_length: 13; v_call: TRBV3-1; cdr3_aa: CASSRLPGYEQYF
j_call: TRBJ2-7; cdr3_length: 13; v_call: TRBV5-1; cdr3_aa: CASSTPGQSEQYF
j_call: TRBJ2-1; cdr3_length: 14; v_call: TRBV15; cdr3_aa: CATSRDRGPYEQFF
j_call: TRBJ2-1; cdr3_length: 12; v_call: TRBV18; cdr3_aa: CASSPPRNEQFF
j_call: TRBJ2-3; cdr3_length: 14; v_call: TRBV7-2; cdr3_aa: CASSLLPRTDTQYF
j_call: TRBJ2-7; cdr3_length: 14; v_call: TRBV27; cdr3_aa: CASTPGLAPYEQYF